What follows are 9 T cell receptor beta chains derived from one specimen sequenced in a study of CD8+ T cells in alopecia areata. Extraction of RNA preceded its reverse transcription into cDNA, which served as the sequencing template. The method was immunoSEQ multiplex PCR; TCRdb's version includes in-frame clones alone and lacks a portion of them. This table has fewer than 200,000 clones, approximately 65% appearing once. The source was CD8+ T cells sorted from blood, collected at week 0. The receptors here all came from a human donor with alopecia areata.

The chain couples TRBV6-5 to TRBJ1-5; no clear D gene. Trimming removed 7 bases at V and 0 bases at J, with 10 bases between. The CDR3 runs to 14 residues. Germline V gives CDR1 MNHEY, CDR2 SVGAGI. In DNA form, the CDR3 reads TGTGCCAGCAACCCCGGGAGTAGCAATCAGCCCCAGCATTTT. The encoded protein is CASNPGSSNQPQHF.

The V gene is TRBV13, the J gene TRBJ2-1; 7 bases map to TRBD2. The CDR3 runs to 16 residues. CDR1 is PRHDT, CDR2 FYEKMQ, per germline (reference sequence). Germline trimming cut 5 bases from V and 3 bases from J; bases unmatched to any gene: 10. CDR3 sequence (DNA): TGTGCCAGCAGCCTCGGGGGGACGTTTGTCTACAATGAGCAGTTCTTC. Protein sequence: CASSLGGTFVYNEQFF.

This chain links TRBV29-1 with TRBJ2-7, with D maybe TRBD1 (6 bases). Looked up from germline, CDR1 is SQVTM and CDR2 is ANQGSEA. Trimming pared 6 bases from V and 0 bases from J, leaving 12 bases between. The CDR3 extends over 13 amino acids. CDR3 loop: CSVLRGTSYEQYF. The CDR3 bases are TGCAGCGTGCTCAGGGGTACCTCCTACGAGCAGTACTTC.

This clone showed up just a few times. The gene calls are TRBV14 and TRBJ1-2; D possibly corresponds to TRBD1 (5 bases). CDR1 and CDR2 (germline): SGHDN, FVKESK. Trimming took 0 bases from V and 4 from J, leaving 12 bases between them. The CDR3 has 15 residues. CDR3 nucleotides: TGTGCCAGCAGCCAAGACTCGACAGTTCCCTATGGCTACACCTTC. It encodes CASSQDSTVPYGYTF.

The V call is TRBV30, the J call TRBJ2-7, with D unclear. Deletions cut 7 bases from V and 3 bases from J, with 16 bases between. The CDR3 runs to 13 residues. The germline CDR1 and CDR2 sequences are GTSNPN and SVGIG (reference sequence). In DNA, the CDR3 is TGTGCCTCGGGCCCCGAGGCAGACTACGAGCAGTACTTC. Its translation is CASGPEADYEQYF.

The chain links TRBV29-1 to TRBJ1-1; 9 nucleotides match TRBD1. With V trimmed by 3 bases and J by 11 bases, 7 bases remained unmatched. Germline loops: CDR1 SQVTM, CDR2 ANQGSEA. There are 12 residues in the CDR3. The CDR3 spells CSVEGGQGEAFF. The DNA for the CDR3 is TGCAGCGTTGAGGGGGGACAGGGAGAGGCTTTCTTT.

As regards this clone: The sample has other DNA sequences that encode this CDR3 too. The rearrangement joins TRBV20-1 to TRBJ2-1; D is unclear. CDR3 size: 11 residues. Germline CDR1 is DFQATT and CDR2 is SNEGSKA (reference sequence). V lost 6 bases, J lost 3 bases, and 6 bases lay in between. The chain's CDR3 is CSAPLYNEQFF. CDR3 bases: TGCAGTGCACCCCTCTACAATGAGCAGTTCTTC.

V gene TRBV5-5 combines with J gene TRBJ2-7, with TRBD1 as a possible D gene (5 bases). Germline V gene sequence: CDR1 SGHKS, CDR2 YYEKEE (reference sequence). Trimming took off 0 bases at V and 2 bases at J, with 12 bases between the two ends. The CDR3 totals 15 residues. The CDR3 spells CASSLAIGAAYEQYF. The CDR3 nucleotides read TGTGCCAGCAGCTTGGCCATAGGGGCGGCCTACGAGCAGTACTTC.

This clone was seen only a few times. The chain carries TRBV5-1 and TRBJ2-5; possibly TRBD1 for D (5 bases). CDR3 length: 17 residues. V gave up 0 bases and J gave up 3 bases, with 18 bases separating them. Germline V lookup: CDR1 SGHRS, CDR2 YFSETQ. The CDR3 DNA follows: TGCGCCAGCAGCTTGGCCGAAGGTACAGGATACAAAGAGACCCAGTACTTC. Translated, it gives CASSLAEGTGYKETQYF.